These 2 T cell receptor beta chains came from one sample sequenced in a study of shared clonotypes between healthy human individuals. This table comes from immunoSEQ multiplex PCR, and its TCRdb copy is limited to in-frame clones, with some not included. Found here are about 320,000 clones, about nine tenths of them singletons; the top ten hold around 16%. The sample taken for sequencing was memory CD8+ T cells sorted from blood. Subset denoted: CD45RO+ cells pooled with CCR7-negative TemRA cells. The receptors shown here come from a man between 18 and 29 years old in good health.

This chain joins TRBV5-1 and TRBJ2-7; unclear D gene. The CDR3 covers 15 residues. Per the germline V gene, CDR1 is SGHRS and CDR2 is YFSETQ. V lost 3 bases and J lost 4, with 17 bases in between. The CDR3 reads CASSCSCSAAYEQYF. The CDR3 nucleotides are TGCGCCAGCAGCTGCTCGTGTTCGGCGGCATACGAGCAGTACTTC.

The chain recombines TRBV28 with TRBJ2-1; D possibly corresponds to TRBD1 (6 bases). With 6 bases removed from V and 9 bases from J, the gap between germline ends came to 12 bases. Germline V gives CDR1 MDHEN, CDR2 SYDVKM. The CDR3 loop spans 12 amino acids. The CDR3 region has the DNA TGTGCCAGCAGCCCGACAGGTACTGAGCAGTTCTTC. Its translation: CASSPTGTEQFF. The full variable domain, its missing parts supplied by reference TRBV28 and TRBJ2-1, is DVKVTQSSRYLVKRTGEKVFLECVQDMDHENMFWYRQDPGLGLRLIYFSYDVKMKEKGDIPEGYSVSREKKERFSLILESASTNQTSMYLCASSPTGTEQFFGPGTRLTVL.